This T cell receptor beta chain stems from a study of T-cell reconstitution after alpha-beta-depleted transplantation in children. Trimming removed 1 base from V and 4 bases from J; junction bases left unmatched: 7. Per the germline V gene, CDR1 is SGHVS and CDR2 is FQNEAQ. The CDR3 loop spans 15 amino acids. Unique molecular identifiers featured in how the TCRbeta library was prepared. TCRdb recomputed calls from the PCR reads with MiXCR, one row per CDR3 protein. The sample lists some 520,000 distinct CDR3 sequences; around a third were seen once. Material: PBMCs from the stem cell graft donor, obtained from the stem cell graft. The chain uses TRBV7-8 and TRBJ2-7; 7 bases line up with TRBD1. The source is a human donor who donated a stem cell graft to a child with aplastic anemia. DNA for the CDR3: TGTGCCAGCAGCTTAGGGAGACAGGGCCAATACGAGCAGTACGTC. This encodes CASSLGRQGQYEQYV.